These 17 T cell receptor beta chains originate from one sample sequenced in a study of somatic mutations in cytotoxic T cells in rheumatoid arthritis. Clones were read by immunoSEQ multiplex PCR, and TCRdb kept only the in-frame ones, dropping some. This sample carries about 12,000 clones, roughly four fifths of them seen once, and the ten largest clones take 12% to 15%. Sequenced: CD8+ T cells sorted from blood. The receptor source for this set is an older woman in good health.

This chain uses TRBV4-1 with TRBJ2-3; no clear D gene. The length of the CDR3 is 13 residues. Trimming cost V 0 bases and J 6 bases, with 7 bases left between them. Germline V gene lookup returns CDR1 MGHRA and CDR2 YSYEKL. CDR3 protein: CASSQDGLDTQYF. In DNA, the CDR3 is TGCGCCAGCAGCCAAGATGGCCTGGATACGCAGTATTTT.

This clone was seen just once. This chain uses TRBV19 with TRBJ1-1; D may be TRBD1 (5 bases). The CDR3 is 14 amino acids. The V end was cut by 4 bases, the J end by 5 bases, with 14 bases between. Germline values: CDR1 LNHDA, CDR2 SQIVND (reference sequence). Written as DNA, the CDR3 is TGTGCCAGTAGTACCCTCAGGGATTGGACTGAAGCTTTCTTT. Translated, it gives CASSTLRDWTEAFF.

DNA of the CDR3: TGTGCCAGCAGTCCCGGAGGGATCGAGCAGTACTTC. This sequence encodes CASSPGGIEQYF. The genes are TRBV6-5 and TRBJ2-7; D is possibly TRBD2 (6 bases). Trimming removed 5 bases from V and 6 bases from J, with 11 bases in between. CDR3 length: 12 amino acids. Germline V gene sequence: CDR1 MNHEY, CDR2 SVGAGI.

The chain uses TRBV27 and TRBJ2-5; D is perhaps TRBD2 (6 bases). The CDR3 is 14 residues long. Deletions cut 6 bases from V and 4 bases from J, with 15 bases between. CDR1 and CDR2 from the germline V gene are MNHEY and SMNVEV (reference sequence). The CDR3 nucleotides read TGTGCCAGCAGAGTTCGGGGGTACTTAGAGACCCAGTACTTC. Protein sequence: CASRVRGYLETQYF.

The rearrangement links TRBV27 to TRBJ1-5; 12 nucleotides align to TRBD1. V trimming: 6 bases; J trimming: 7 bases; junction bases outside the gene matches: 4. The CDR3 contains 14 residues. Germline lookup yields CDR1 MNHEY and CDR2 SMNVEV (reference sequence). This chain's CDR3 is CASSGDRGQQPQHF. In DNA, the CDR3 is TGTGCCAGCAGCGGGGACAGGGGGCAACAGCCCCAGCATTTT.

A note on this clone: One end of the junction does not line up with germline, which may come from a read error. V gene TRBV7-7 combines with J gene TRBJ2-2; 10 bases are a match to TRBD1. Germline V lookup: CDR1 SSHAT, CDR2 FNYEAQ (reference sequence). CDR3 length equals 16 residues. CDR3 DNA sequence: TGTGCTAGCAGCCTATCCGGGACAGGGGTCACCGGGGAGCTGTTTTTT. This translates into CASSLSGTGVTGELFF.

This chain joins TRBV9 and TRBJ2-1; TRBD2 agrees at 8 bases. The V gene end was trimmed by 2 bases and the J gene end by 8 bases; junction bases not matched to a gene: 9. Germline V gives CDR1 SGDLS, CDR2 YYNGEE. This CDR3 has 15 amino acids. CDR3 amino acids: CASSVAGTSGDEQFF. DNA of the CDR3: TGTGCCAGCAGCGTGGCGGGGACTAGTGGAGATGAGCAGTTCTTC.

This chain joins TRBV2 and TRBJ1-6; TRBD1 matches 7 bases. V shed 3 bases, J shed 8 bases, and the junction held 4 bases outside the gene matches. The V gene's germline CDR1 is SNHLY and CDR2 FYNNEI. The CDR3 runs to 14 residues. CDR3 DNA: TGTGCCAGCAGTGAGCGACAGGGTGATTCACCCCTCCACTTT. As protein: CASSERQGDSPLHF. Supplemented by reference TRBV2 and TRBJ1-6, the full variable domain reads EPEVTQTPSHQVTQMGQEVILRCVPISNHLYFYWYRQILGQKVEFLVSFYNNEISEKSEIFDDQFSVERPDGSNFTLKIRSTKLEDSAMYFCASSERQGDSPLHFGNGTRLTVT.

The chain links TRBV28 to TRBJ2-5; D perhaps matches TRBD2 (5 bases). The DNA end is more similar to TRBJ2-7, so the J call may be wrong. Germline loops: CDR1 MDHEN, CDR2 SYDVKM. The CDR3 is 14 amino acids. The CDR3 DNA reads as TGTGCCAGCAGTACCCGCGGGTTAGACTACGAGCAGTACTTC. Translation: CASSTRGLDYEQYF.

The V gene is TRBV6-1, the J gene TRBJ1-2; TRBD1 is a possible D gene (5 bases). The CDR3 is 15 amino acids. Germline values: CDR1 MNHNS, CDR2 SASEGT. Trimming left V 3 bases short and J 2 bases short, with 13 bases between. The CDR3: CASSELGGVNYGYTF. The CDR3 DNA follows: TGTGCCAGCAGTGAGCTCGGGGGGGTCAACTATGGCTACACCTTC.

This sequence joins TRBV7-2 and TRBJ2-3; no clear D gene. The CDR3 spans 14 residues. Germline CDR1 and CDR2: SGHTA and FQGNSA. Trimming pared 1 base from V and 2 bases from J, leaving 7 bases between. Written as DNA, the CDR3 is TGTGCCAGCAGCTTAGGACAAGACACAGATACGCAGTATTTT. This encodes CASSLGQDTDTQYF.

The chain uses TRBV4-1 and TRBJ2-1; D possibly corresponds to TRBD2 (6 bases). CDR1 and CDR2 (germline): MGHRA, YSYEKL. The germline V and J ends were trimmed by 1 base and 0 bases, with 10 bases remaining between them. The CDR3 runs to 16 residues. CDR3 bases: TGCGCCAGCAGCCAAGCAGCGGGCCACTCCTACAATGAGCAGTTCTTC. It encodes CASSQAAGHSYNEQFF.

The table lists this clone with a count of one. The rearrangement links TRBV5-4 to TRBJ2-2; no reliable D call. The V end lost 3 bases, the J end lost 4 bases, and 4 bases lay between the germline ends. There are 12 residues in the CDR3. The V gene's germline CDR1 is SGHNT and CDR2 YYREEE (reference sequence). CDR3 sequence: CASSSSTGELFF. CDR3 bases: TGTGCCAGCAGCTCTTCCACCGGGGAGCTGTTTTTT.

The J gene is TRBJ1-1, the V gene TRBV12-5; 12 bases match TRBD1. This CDR3 comprises 15 residues. Germline V gene data show CDR1 as LGHNT and CDR2 as FRNRAP. V trimming: 7 bases; J trimming: 5 bases; junction bases outside the gene matches: 8. The CDR3 bases are TGTGCTAGTGCCACGGGACAGGGGGCGCGAACTGAAGCTTTCTTT. This translates into CASATGQGARTEAFF.

This rearrangement joins TRBV5-8 to TRBJ2-7, with TRBD2 matching over 9 bases. Germline V gene sequence: CDR1 SGHTS, CDR2 YDEGEE. The CDR3 consists of 15 residues. Losses at the gene ends were 0 bases for V and 4 bases for J; bases not matched to a gene: 5. CDR3 DNA: TGTGCCAGCAGCTTGGGTAGCGGGGGTTTATACGAGCAGTACTTC. It codes for CASSLGSGGLYEQYF.

This chain connects TRBV19 to TRBJ2-3; D not certain. V was clipped by 3 bases and J by 2 bases, with 15 bases between them. From germline, CDR1 is LNHDA and CDR2 SQIVND (reference sequence). This CDR3 contains 16 residues. This CDR3 is CASSMIETTITDTQYF. The CDR3 DNA is TGTGCCAGTAGTATGATAGAGACAACGATCACAGATACGCAGTATTTT.

The chain is built from TRBV4-1 and TRBJ1-1; a possible D gene is TRBD1 (6 bases). The CDR3 extends over 13 amino acids. Germline V gene sequence: CDR1 MGHRA, CDR2 YSYEKL. The V and J ends lost 5 bases and 4 bases respectively, with 11 bases between them. The CDR3 region is CASSETGTTEAFF. The CDR3, as DNA: TGCGCCAGCAGCGAAACAGGGACCACTGAAGCTTTCTTT.